The clone carrying this T cell receptor (beta chain) was seen only once. The data stem from a study of blood T cell repertoires in COVID-19. Study-wide context: The United States, Italy and Spain supplied acute and convalescent COVID-19 samples. Sample material is recorded as cDNA or gDNA derived from T cells, B-cell-depleted T cells, or PBMCs.

The CDR3 has 14 amino acids. Trimming took off 3 bases at V and 8 bases at J, with 16 bases between the two ends. Per germline, CDR1 MNHNS and CDR2 SASEGT. Per the authors' pipeline: Amplification of reference gene primers provided the estimated nucleated cell counts. The method was immunoSEQ multiplex PCR; TCRdb's version includes in-frame clones alone and lacks a portion of them. The DNA was the basis for D and trimming; V, J and clone size are from that table. The sample has tens of thousands of clones; over 60% are singletons. The V gene is TRBV6-1, the J gene TRBJ1-2; perhaps TRBD1 as D (6 bases). This TCR was recovered from a human donor in a cohort sampled during active COVID-19. The sequenced sample was peripheral blood. In nucleotides, the CDR3 is TGTGCCAGCAGTGAGGACAGAGCCCCTATGGGCTACACCTTC. This sequence encodes CASSEDRAPMGYTF.